Each of the 23 T cell receptor beta chains below was sequenced from the same sample in a study of blood T cell repertoires in COVID-19. The protocol was immunoSEQ multiplex PCR, while the TCRdb copy is restricted to in-frame clones and leaves out a portion. This repertoire shows roughly 90,000 clones, 75% to 90% found once; its top ten account for around a tenth. Material for sequencing was peripheral blood. All receptors come from a woman in her sixties or seventies with acute or convalescent COVID-19.

The chain couples TRBV10-1 to TRBJ2-3, with D tentatively TRBD2 (5 bases). The CDR3 is made up of 18 amino acids. V was shortened by 8 bases and J by 0 bases, with 24 bases between the two germline ends. Germline lookup yields CDR1 WNHNN and CDR2 SYGVQD (reference sequence). CDR3 protein: CASLRLAIPFHSTDTQYF. DNA of the CDR3: TGCGCCAGCCTCAGGTTAGCGATCCCCTTCCATAGCACAGATACGCAGTATTTT.

This clone has a handful of counts. The CDR3 here is CSVKAGVWEQFF. In nucleotides, the CDR3 is TGCAGCGTCAAAGCGGGAGTGTGGGAGCAGTTCTTC. This chain connects TRBV29-1 to TRBJ2-1, with TRBD2 identical over 8 bases. The CDR3 totals 12 residues. Germline CDR1 SQVTM, CDR2 ANQGSEA. V lost 6 bases to trimming and J lost 10 bases; unmatched junction nucleotides: 8.

The chain recombines TRBV20-1 with TRBJ1-4, with no clear D. The germline V gene encodes CDR1 DFQATT and CDR2 SNEGSKA (reference sequence). The CDR3 loop spans 11 amino acids. Trimming removed 3 bases at V and 8 bases at J, with 7 bases between. This CDR3 reads CSASLAEKLFF. CDR3 nucleotides: TGCAGTGCTAGCTTGGCCGAAAAACTGTTTTTT.

This sequence joins TRBV13 and TRBJ1-2, with D tentatively TRBD1 (5 bases). The CDR3 spans 13 residues. From germline, CDR1 is PRHDT and CDR2 FYEKMQ (reference sequence). Trimming cost V 1 base and J 2 bases, with 5 bases left between them. The CDR3, as DNA: TGTGCCAGCAGCTTAGAGGGGAACTATGGCTACACCTTC. Amino acids: CASSLEGNYGYTF.

Here the CDR3 reads CASSGLAGFTGELFF. In DNA, the CDR3 is TGCGCCAGCAGCGGATTAGCGGGATTCACCGGGGAGCTGTTTTTT. The chain combines TRBV5-1 with TRBJ2-2, with TRBD2 matching over 8 bases. From germline, CDR1 is SGHRS and CDR2 YFSETQ. The CDR3 spans 15 residues. V lost 4 bases, J lost 4 bases, and 6 bases stayed unmatched. The full variable domain, in which reference TRBV5-1 and TRBJ2-2 provide the parts outside the CDR3, is KAGVTQTPRYLIKTRGQQVTLSCSPISGHRSVSWYQQTPGQGLQFLFEYFSETQRNKGNFPGRFSGRQFSNSRSEMNVSTLELGDSALYLCASSGLAGFTGELFFGEGSRLTVL.

V usage is TRBV3-1 (or the pseudogene TRBV3-2) and J usage is TRBJ2-7, with 13 bases fitting TRBD2. This CDR3 is built from 15 residues. V lost 4 bases, J lost 1 base, and 1 base stayed unmatched. Germline V gene lookup returns CDR1 LGHDT and CDR2 YNNKEL (reference sequence). The CDR3 nucleotides are TGTGCCAGCAGCCGGGGACTAGCGGGGTCCTACGAGCAGTACTTC. Its protein is CASSRGLAGSYEQYF.

The chain has TRBV4-2 and TRBJ1-6, with D perhaps matching TRBD1 (6 bases). Germline CDR1 LGHNA, CDR2 YNFKEQ. The CDR3 sequence is 14 residues long. V lost 4 bases and J 6 bases, leaving 10 bases between the germline ends. The CDR3 nucleotides read TGTGCCAGCAGCCCTGGACAGACTAATTCACCCCTCCACTTT. It specifies CASSPGQTNSPLHF.

V usage is TRBV13 and J usage is TRBJ2-1; 9 positions agree with TRBD2. This CDR3 comprises 16 residues. Germline values: CDR1 PRHDT, CDR2 FYEKMQ (reference sequence). Unmatched junction bases numbered 12, after V lost 5 bases and J lost 7 bases. For the CDR3, the DNA is TGTGCCAGCAGCACCCTAGCGGGAACGCCGGGGAATGAGCAGTTCTTC. This gives the protein CASSTLAGTPGNEQFF.

V and J are TRBV5-5 and TRBJ1-3, with 9 bases matching TRBD1. This CDR3 is built from 18 residues. Germline loops: CDR1 SGHKS, CDR2 YYEKEE (reference sequence). J gave up 2 bases and V 0 bases, and 9 bases lay outside the gene matches. CDR3 sequence (DNA): TGTGCCAGCAGCTTGGCACCGGTACAGGGGGCGCCTGGAAACACCATATATTTT. Residues: CASSLAPVQGAPGNTIYF.

This clone has just a few counts. The V gene is TRBV3-1 (or the pseudogene TRBV3-2), the J gene TRBJ1-1, with a weak D call TRBD1 (6 bases). Trimming left V 5 bases short and J 5 bases short, with 9 bases between. The CDR3 runs to 12 residues. CDR1 and CDR2 (germline): LGHDT, YNNKEL (reference sequence). CDR3 bases: TGTGCCAGCAGCAACAGGGAGACTGAAGCTTTCTTT. It encodes CASSNRETEAFF.

This clone was seen just once. The chain carries TRBV5-6 and TRBJ1-4; D unclear. The CDR3 is 12 amino acids. Germline loops: CDR1 SGHDT, CDR2 YYEEEE. V was pared by 1 base and J by 8 bases, with 6 bases between. The CDR3 protein is CASSLSREKLFF. The DNA of the CDR3 is TGTGCCAGCAGCTTGAGCAGGGAAAAACTGTTTTTT.

This clone was counted once. This CDR3 is CATSRDRPTDTQYF. The CDR3 DNA is TGTGCCACCTCGCGGGACAGGCCCACAGATACGCAGTATTTT. The chain uses TRBV19 and TRBJ2-3; TRBD1 aligns across 8 bases. Germline V gene data show CDR1 as LNHDA and CDR2 as SQIVND (reference sequence). This CDR3 has 14 residues. The ends lost 10 bases at V and 2 bases at J; junction bases unmatched: 8.

V and J are TRBV28 and TRBJ1-6, with D maybe TRBD1 (5 bases). The germline CDR1 and CDR2 sequences are MDHEN and SYDVKM. Trimming removed 5 bases at V and 6 bases at J, with 20 bases between. The CDR3 runs to 17 residues. The CDR3 loop is CASSGPVPGSRNSPLHF. DNA for the CDR3: TGTGCCAGCAGTGGACCCGTACCAGGGTCGCGTAATTCACCCCTCCACTTT.

The J gene is TRBJ2-1, the V gene TRBV5-6; 7 positions match TRBD2. From germline, CDR1 is SGHDT and CDR2 YYEEEE. V was clipped by 4 bases and J by 5 bases; unmatched bases: 12. The CDR3 extends over 16 amino acids. In DNA, the CDR3 is TGTGCCAGCAGCGTTACTAGCCAGGGAGGGAACAATGAGCAGTTCTTC. Amino acid sequence: CASSVTSQGGNNEQFF. The full variable domain, completed using reference TRBV5-6 and TRBJ2-1, is DAGVTQSPTHLIKTRGQQVTLRCSPKSGHDTVSWYQQALGQGPQFIFQYYEEEERQRGNFPDRFSGHQFPNYSSELNVNALLLGDSALYLCASSVTSQGGNNEQFFGPGTRLTVL.

The genes are TRBV4-3 and TRBJ1-6; D may be TRBD1 (5 bases). The V end lost 8 bases, the J end lost 7 bases, and 24 bases lay between the germline ends. This CDR3 contains 17 residues. The germline V gene has CDR1 LGHNA and CDR2 YSLEER. CDR3 residues: CASVRPRGGSGNSPLHF. The DNA for the CDR3 is TGCGCCAGCGTACGACCAAGAGGAGGGTCAGGGAATTCACCCCTCCACTTT.

The chain combines TRBV27 with TRBJ2-7, with D possibly being TRBD2 (6 bases). The CDR3 loop spans 15 amino acids. V lost 4 bases and J 0 bases, leaving 13 bases between the germline ends. Germline V gene lookup returns CDR1 MNHEY and CDR2 SMNVEV (reference sequence). The CDR3 coding sequence is TGTGCCAGCAGTTCACTGACTAGATTCTCCTACGAGCAGTACTTC. Translated: CASSSLTRFSYEQYF.

On this clone itself: The same CDR3 can be traced to other DNA sequences in this sample. The chain combines TRBV6-5 with TRBJ2-7; weak D call: TRBD1 (5 bases). Trimming cost V 6 bases and J 3 bases, with 12 bases left between them. Germline V gene lookup returns CDR1 MNHEY and CDR2 SVGAGI. The CDR3 is 13 residues long. CDR3 sequence: CASSSQGFYEQYF. The CDR3, as DNA: TGTGCCAGCAGCTCTCAGGGTTTCTACGAGCAGTACTTC.

The chain joins TRBV12-3 or TRBV12-4 to TRBJ2-7, with TRBD2 matching 7 bases. The ends lost 4 bases at V and 4 bases at J; junction bases unmatched: 4. The CDR3 runs to 13 residues. The CDR3 DNA sequence: TGTGCCAGCAGTTCGGGACTACCATACGAGCAGTACTTC. Protein product: CASSSGLPYEQYF.

This chain connects TRBV10-3 to TRBJ1-3; D is possibly TRBD1 (6 bases). The germline V and J ends were trimmed by 8 bases and 0 bases, with 11 bases remaining between them. The CDR3 runs to 14 residues. Germline CDR1 ENHRY, CDR2 SYGVKD. CDR3 bases: TGTGCCATCCGGGACACCAGCTCTGGAAACACCATATATTTT. As protein: CAIRDTSSGNTIYF.

This clone is a singleton in its sample. The V gene is TRBV12-5, the J gene TRBJ1-2; the D gene is possibly TRBD1 (5 bases). Germline CDR1 and CDR2: LGHNT and FRNRAP. The CDR3 is 16 amino acids. V was trimmed by 0 bases and J by 0 bases, leaving 11 bases between them. CDR3 DNA sequence: TGTGCTAGTGGTTTGGTACAGGAACGAGCTAACTATGGCTACACCTTC. Amino acid sequence: CASGLVQERANYGYTF.

The chain is built from TRBV4-1 and TRBJ1-1, with 11 bases matching TRBD1. Trimming took 0 bases from V and 1 from J; bases not matched to a gene: 7. CDR1 is MGHRA and CDR2 is YSYEKL in the germline V gene. The CDR3 extends over 18 amino acids. Here the CDR3 DNA reads TGCGCCAGCAGCCAAGATGGGACAGGGGGGGGGAGGAACACTGAAGCTTTCTTT. Its translation: CASSQDGTGGGRNTEAFF.

This clone was counted once. This chain joins TRBV28 and TRBJ1-2, with 7 bases aligning to TRBD1. Germline trimming cut 3 bases from V and 2 bases from J; bases unmatched to any gene: 6. Germline V gene data show CDR1 as MDHEN and CDR2 as SYDVKM. The CDR3 contains 15 residues. This CDR3 is CASSFLTGSNYGYTF. In DNA form, the CDR3 reads TGTGCCAGCAGTTTTCTGACAGGGTCGAACTATGGCTACACCTTC.

The chain joins TRBV19 to TRBJ2-6; D is perhaps TRBD2 (7 bases). V was trimmed by 5 bases and J by 2 bases, leaving 19 bases between them. The germline V gene has CDR1 LNHDA and CDR2 SQIVND (reference sequence). The CDR3 contains 18 residues. This CDR3 reads CASSSRARGRPGANVLTF. Here the CDR3 DNA reads TGTGCCAGTAGTTCCCGGGCGCGGGGGCGTCCTGGGGCCAACGTCCTGACTTTC.